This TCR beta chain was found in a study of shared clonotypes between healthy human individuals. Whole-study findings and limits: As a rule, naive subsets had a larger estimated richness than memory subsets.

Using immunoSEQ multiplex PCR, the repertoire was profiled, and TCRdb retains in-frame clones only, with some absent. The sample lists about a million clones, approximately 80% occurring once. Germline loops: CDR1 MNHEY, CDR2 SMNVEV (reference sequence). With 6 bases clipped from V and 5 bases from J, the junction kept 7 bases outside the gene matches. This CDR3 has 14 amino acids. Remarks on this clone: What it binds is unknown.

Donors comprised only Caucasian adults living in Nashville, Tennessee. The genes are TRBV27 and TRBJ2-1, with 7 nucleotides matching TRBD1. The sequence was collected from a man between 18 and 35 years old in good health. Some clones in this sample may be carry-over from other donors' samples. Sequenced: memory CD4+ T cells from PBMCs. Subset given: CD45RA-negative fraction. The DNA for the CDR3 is TGTGCCAGCAGCCGGACAGGATTCCACAATGAGCAGTTCTTC. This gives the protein CASSRTGFHNEQFF.